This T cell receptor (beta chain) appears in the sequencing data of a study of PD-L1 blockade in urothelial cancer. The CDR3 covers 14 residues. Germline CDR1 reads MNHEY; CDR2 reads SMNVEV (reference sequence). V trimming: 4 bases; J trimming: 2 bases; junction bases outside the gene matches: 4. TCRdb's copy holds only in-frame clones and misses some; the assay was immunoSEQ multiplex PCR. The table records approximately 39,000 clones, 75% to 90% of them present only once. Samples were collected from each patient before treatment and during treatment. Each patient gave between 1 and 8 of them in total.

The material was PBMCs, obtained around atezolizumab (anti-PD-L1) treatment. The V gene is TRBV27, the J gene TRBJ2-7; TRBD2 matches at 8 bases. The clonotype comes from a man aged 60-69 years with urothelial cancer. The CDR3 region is CASSWNSGAYEQYF. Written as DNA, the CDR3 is TGTGCCAGCAGTTGGAATAGCGGGGCCTACGAGCAGTACTTC.